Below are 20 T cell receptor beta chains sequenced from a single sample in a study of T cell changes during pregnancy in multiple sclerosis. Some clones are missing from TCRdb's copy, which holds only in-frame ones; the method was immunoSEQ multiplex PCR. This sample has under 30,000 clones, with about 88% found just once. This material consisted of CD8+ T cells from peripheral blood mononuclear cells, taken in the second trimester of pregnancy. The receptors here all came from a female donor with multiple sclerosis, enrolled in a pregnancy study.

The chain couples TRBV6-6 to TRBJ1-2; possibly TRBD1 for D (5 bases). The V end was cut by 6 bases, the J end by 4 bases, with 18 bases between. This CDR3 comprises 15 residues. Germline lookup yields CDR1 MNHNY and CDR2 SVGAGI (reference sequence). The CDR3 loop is CASSAGREIFYGYTF. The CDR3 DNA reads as TGTGCCAGCAGCGCGGGACGGGAGATTTTCTATGGCTACACCTTC.

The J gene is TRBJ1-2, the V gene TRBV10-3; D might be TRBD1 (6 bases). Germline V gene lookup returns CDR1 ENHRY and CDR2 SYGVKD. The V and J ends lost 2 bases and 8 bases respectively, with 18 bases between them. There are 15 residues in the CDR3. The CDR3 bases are TGTGCCATCAGTGAGCCGGACAGTAGAGTTCTGGGCTACACCTTC. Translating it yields CAISEPDSRVLGYTF.

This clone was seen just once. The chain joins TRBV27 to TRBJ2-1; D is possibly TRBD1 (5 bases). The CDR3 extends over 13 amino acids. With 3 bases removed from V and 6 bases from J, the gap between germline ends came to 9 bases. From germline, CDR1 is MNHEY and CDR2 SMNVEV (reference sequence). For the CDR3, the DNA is TGTGCCAGCAGTTTTAGGGGTGGCAATGAGCAGTTCTTC. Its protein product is CASSFRGGNEQFF.

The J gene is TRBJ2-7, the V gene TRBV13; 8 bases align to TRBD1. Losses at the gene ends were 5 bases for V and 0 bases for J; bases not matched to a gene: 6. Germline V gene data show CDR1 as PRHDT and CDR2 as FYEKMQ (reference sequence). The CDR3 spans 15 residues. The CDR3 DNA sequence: TGTGCCAGCAGCCACTCCGGGACAGGCTCCTACGAGCAGTACTTC. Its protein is CASSHSGTGSYEQYF.

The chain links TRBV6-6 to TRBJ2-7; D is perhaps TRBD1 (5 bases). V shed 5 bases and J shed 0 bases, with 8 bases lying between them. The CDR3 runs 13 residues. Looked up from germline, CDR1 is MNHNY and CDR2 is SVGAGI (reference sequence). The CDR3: CASSPGFSYEQYF. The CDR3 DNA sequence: TGTGCCAGCAGTCCAGGGTTCTCCTACGAGCAGTACTTC.

CDR3 DNA sequence: TGTGCCTGGAGTGTACTAGCAGCAGATACGCAGTATTTT. This translates into CAWSVLAADTQYF. This rearrangement joins TRBV30 to TRBJ2-3; the D gene is possibly TRBD2 (6 bases). The germline V and J ends were trimmed by 0 bases and 4 bases, with 8 bases remaining between them. This CDR3 is 13 amino acids long. Germline values: CDR1 GTSNPN, CDR2 SVGIG (reference sequence). Looking up the rest from reference TRBV30 and TRBJ2-3 gives the full variable domain: SQTIHQWPATLVQPVGSPLSLECTVEGTSNPNLYWYRQAAGRGLQLLFYSVGIGQISSEVPQNLSASRPQDRQFILSSKKLLLSDSGFYLCAWSVLAADTQYFGPGTRLTVL.

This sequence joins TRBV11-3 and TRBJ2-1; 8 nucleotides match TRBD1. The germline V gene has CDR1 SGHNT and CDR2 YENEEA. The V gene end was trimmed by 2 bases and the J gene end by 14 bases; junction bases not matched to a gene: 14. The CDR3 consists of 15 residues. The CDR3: CASSLTTGGGLTEFF. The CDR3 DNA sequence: TGTGCCAGCAGCTTAACCACAGGGGGAGGATTAACGGAGTTCTTC.

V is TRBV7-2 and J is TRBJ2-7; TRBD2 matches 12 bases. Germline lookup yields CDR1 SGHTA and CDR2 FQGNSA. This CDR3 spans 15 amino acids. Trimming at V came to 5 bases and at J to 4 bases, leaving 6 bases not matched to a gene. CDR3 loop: CASSQTSGGFYEQYF. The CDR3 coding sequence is TGTGCCAGCAGCCAAACTAGCGGGGGGTTTTACGAGCAGTACTTC.

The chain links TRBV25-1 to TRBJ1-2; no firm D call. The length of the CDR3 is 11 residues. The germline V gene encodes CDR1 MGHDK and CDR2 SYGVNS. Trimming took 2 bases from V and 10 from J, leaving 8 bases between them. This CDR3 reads CASSEAGIYTF. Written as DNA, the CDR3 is TGTGCCAGCAGTGAAGCGGGGATCTACACCTTC.

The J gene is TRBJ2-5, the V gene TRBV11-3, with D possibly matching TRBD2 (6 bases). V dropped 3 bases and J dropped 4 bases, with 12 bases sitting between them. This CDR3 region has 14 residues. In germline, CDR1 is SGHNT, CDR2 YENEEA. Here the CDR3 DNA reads TGTGCCAGCAGCTTCCGGGGAGGCGGAGAGACCCAGTACTTC. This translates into CASSFRGGGETQYF.

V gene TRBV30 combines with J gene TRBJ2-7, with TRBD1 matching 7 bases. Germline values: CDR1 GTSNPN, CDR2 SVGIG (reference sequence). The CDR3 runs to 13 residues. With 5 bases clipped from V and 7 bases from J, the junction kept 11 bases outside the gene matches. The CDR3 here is CAWGGQAALEQYF. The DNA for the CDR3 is TGTGCCTGGGGTGGACAGGCAGCTTTAGAGCAGTACTTC.

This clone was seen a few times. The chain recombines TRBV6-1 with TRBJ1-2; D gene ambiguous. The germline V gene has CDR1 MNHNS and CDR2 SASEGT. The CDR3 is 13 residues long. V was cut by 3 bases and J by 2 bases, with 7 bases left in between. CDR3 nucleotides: TGTGCCAGCAGTGACAGCGAAAACTATGGCTACACCTTC. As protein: CASSDSENYGYTF.

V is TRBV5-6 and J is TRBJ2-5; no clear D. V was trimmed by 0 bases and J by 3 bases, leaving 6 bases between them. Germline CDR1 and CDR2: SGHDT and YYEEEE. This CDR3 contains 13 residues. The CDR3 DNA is TGTGCCAGCAGCTTGGATCTAGAAGAGACCCAGTACTTC. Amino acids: CASSLDLEETQYF.

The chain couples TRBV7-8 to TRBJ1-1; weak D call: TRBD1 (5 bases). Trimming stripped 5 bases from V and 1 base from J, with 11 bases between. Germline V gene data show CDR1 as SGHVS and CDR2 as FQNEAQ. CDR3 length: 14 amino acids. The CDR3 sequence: CASSAGPQNTEAFF. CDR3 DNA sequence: TGTGCCAGCAGCGCGGGACCCCAGAACACTGAAGCTTTCTTT.

The chain's CDR3 is CASSPPTGLSSYEQYF. CDR3 DNA: TGTGCCAGCTCACCACCCACAGGGCTGAGCTCCTACGAGCAGTACTTC. The chain recombines TRBV18 with TRBJ2-7; TRBD1 is a possible D gene (6 bases). Trimming stripped 0 bases from V and 0 bases from J, with 12 bases between. The germline V gene encodes CDR1 KGHSH and CDR2 LQKENI. The CDR3 consists of 16 residues.

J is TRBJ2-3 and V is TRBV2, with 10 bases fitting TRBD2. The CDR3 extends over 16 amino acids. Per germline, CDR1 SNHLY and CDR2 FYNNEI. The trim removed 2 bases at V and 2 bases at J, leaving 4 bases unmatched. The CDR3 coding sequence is TGTGCCAGCAGTGAACGGACTAGCGGACTCACAGATACGCAGTATTTT. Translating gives CASSERTSGLTDTQYF.

CDR3: CASSDGTGAQETQYF. The DNA for the CDR3 is TGTGCCAGCAGCGACGGGACAGGGGCCCAAGAGACCCAGTACTTC. The chain employs TRBV13 and TRBJ2-5; 10 nucleotides line up with TRBD1. The germline V gene has CDR1 PRHDT and CDR2 FYEKMQ (reference sequence). The CDR3 extends over 15 amino acids. V was pared by 5 bases and J by 1 base, with 4 bases of the junction left unmatched.

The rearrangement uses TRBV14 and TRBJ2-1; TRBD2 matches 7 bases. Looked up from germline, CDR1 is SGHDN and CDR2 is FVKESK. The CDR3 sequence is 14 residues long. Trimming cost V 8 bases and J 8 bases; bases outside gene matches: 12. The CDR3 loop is CASALAGGGDEQFF. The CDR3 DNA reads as TGTGCCAGCGCACTGGCCGGGGGAGGGGATGAGCAGTTCTTC.

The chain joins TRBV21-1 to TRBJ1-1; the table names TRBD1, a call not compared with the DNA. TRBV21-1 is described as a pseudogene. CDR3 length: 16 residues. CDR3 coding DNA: TGTGCCAGCAGCAAAGTGGTGCCAGGGGGAAACACTGAAGCTTTCTTT. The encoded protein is CASSKVVPGGNTEAFF.

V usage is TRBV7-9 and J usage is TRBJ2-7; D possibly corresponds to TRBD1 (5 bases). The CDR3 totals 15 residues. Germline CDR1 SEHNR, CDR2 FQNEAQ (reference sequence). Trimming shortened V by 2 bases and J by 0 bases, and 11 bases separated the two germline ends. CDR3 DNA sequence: TGTGCCAGCAGCTTACTGGGGCCTAGCTCCTACGAGCAGTACTTC. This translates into CASSLLGPSSYEQYF.